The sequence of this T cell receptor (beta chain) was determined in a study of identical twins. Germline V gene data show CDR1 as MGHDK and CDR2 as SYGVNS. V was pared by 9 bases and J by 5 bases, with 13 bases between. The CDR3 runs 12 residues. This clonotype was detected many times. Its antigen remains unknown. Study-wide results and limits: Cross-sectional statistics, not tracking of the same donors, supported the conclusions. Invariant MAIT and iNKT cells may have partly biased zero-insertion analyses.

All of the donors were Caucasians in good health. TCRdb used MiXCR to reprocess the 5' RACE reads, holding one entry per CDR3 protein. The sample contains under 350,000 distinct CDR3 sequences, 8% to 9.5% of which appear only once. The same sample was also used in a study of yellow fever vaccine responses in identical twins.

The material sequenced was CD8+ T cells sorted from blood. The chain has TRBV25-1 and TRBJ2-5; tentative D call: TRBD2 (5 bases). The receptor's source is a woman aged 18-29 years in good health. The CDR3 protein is CASAWRWETQYF. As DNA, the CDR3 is TGTGCCAGTGCGTGGAGGTGGGAGACCCAGTACTTC.